Listed below are T cell receptor beta chains from one sample, sequenced in a study of response to subunit inactivated influenza vaccine. TCRdb re-derived calls from the RT-PCR reads in MiXCR, one entry per CDR3 protein. This sample has around 530,000 distinct CDR3 sequences, with approximately 15% found just once. The specimen was CD4+ T cells sorted from PBMCs, collected less than 25 months after vaccination. The receptors here all came from a man between 50 and 69 years old who received an inactivated influenza vaccine. The CDR3 runs from the conserved cysteine through the conserved F or W. D genes are given only for firm matches. Some rows have no size entry. The others give once, few or many, or a class for an expanded clone.

-	15	-	TRBV7-9	TRBJ2-6	CASSPFRGGANVLTF	TGTGCCAGCAGCCCTTTCCGAGGTGGGGCCAACGTCCTGACTTTC
medium-sized	15	TRBD2	TRBV29-1	TRBJ2-3	CSVAVGGTSTDTQYF	TGCAGCGTTGCTGTGGGGGGGACTAGCACAGATACGCAGTATTTT
-	13	-	TRBV7-3	TRBJ2-7	CASSLSPSREQYF	TGTGCCAGCAGCTTAAGCCCTAGCCGCGAGCAGTACTTC
few	15	-	TRBV5-1	TRBJ2-1	CASSLLGTSDNDQFF	TGCGCCAGCAGCTTATTGGGGACAAGTGACAATGATCAGTTCTTC
-	14	-	TRBV14	TRBJ2-3	CASSQGSATDTQYF	TGTGCCAGCAGCCAAGGGTCAGCCACAGATACGCAGTATTTT
few	15	-	TRBV14	TRBJ2-7	CASSQDSRFSYEQYF	TGTGCCAGCAGCCAAGATAGTAGGTTTTCCTACGAGCAGTACTTC
many	16	-	TRBV5-6	TRBJ2-1	CASSLRRLSSYNEQFF	TGTGCCAGCAGCTTGAGGCGACTGAGCTCCTACAATGAGCAGTTCTTC
-	15	-	TRBV20-1	TRBJ2-7	CSAPILGTGVYEQYF	TGCAGTGCCCCCATTCTTGGGACCGGCGTTTACGAGCAGTACTTC
few	14	-	TRBV3-1	TRBJ1-1	CASSQEIRFSEAFF	TGTGCCAGCAGCCAAGAGATACGGTTCTCTGAAGCTTTCTTT
few	14	-	TRBV5-1	TRBJ1-1	CASSPLDRNTEAFF	TGCGCCAGCAGCCCTCTGGACAGGAACACTGAAGCTTTCTTT
-	14	-	TRBV6-2/TRBV6-3	TRBJ2-3	CASSYGLSTDTQYF	TGTGCCAGCAGTTACGGTCTTAGCACAGATACGCAGTATTTT
few	13	TRBD2	TRBV20-1	TRBJ2-1	CSDKPAGAHEQFF	TGCAGTGACAAGCCAGCGGGAGCTCATGAGCAGTTCTTC
few	16	-	TRBV6-2/TRBV6-3	TRBJ2-1	CASSYSTGRTYNEQFF	TGTGCCAGCAGTTACTCGACAGGGAGGACCTACAATGAGCAGTTCTTC
few	15	TRBD1	TRBV7-2	TRBJ1-6	CASSFWDRDNSPLHF	TGTGCCAGCAGCTTCTGGGACAGGGATAATTCACCCCTCCACTTT
many	13	-	TRBV29-1	TRBJ2-3	CSVFGQLTDTQYF	TGCAGCGTCTTCGGACAACTCACAGATACGCAGTATTTT
many	20	TRBD1	TRBV5-6	TRBJ2-2	CASSYMRTGTATTLTGELFF	TGTGCCAGCAGCTACATGAGGACCGGGACAGCTACTACCCTCACCGGGGAGCTGTTTTTT
few	14	-	TRBV9	TRBJ2-3	CASSVRLAQDTQYF	TGTGCCAGCAGCGTAAGGCTAGCACAAGATACGCAGTATTTT
few	14	-	TRBV7-8	TRBJ2-3	CASSRPRGTDTQYF	TGTGCCAGCAGCCGACCCAGGGGCACAGATACGCAGTATTTT
-	14	-	TRBV12-3/TRBV12-4	TRBJ2-1	CASTLGGSYNEQFF	TGTGCCAGCACCTTAGGGGGCTCCTACAATGAGCAGTTCTTC
few	16	-	TRBV7-9	TRBJ2-1	CASSARQLGSYNEQFF	TGTGCCAGCAGCGCCCGACAATTGGGCTCCTACAATGAGCAGTTCTTC
few	14	-	TRBV18	TRBJ1-4	CASSPPMSNEKLFF	TGTGCCAGCTCACCACCGATGAGTAATGAAAAACTGTTTTTT
many	16	TRBD2	TRBV4-2	TRBJ2-1	CASSQDLAGDYNEQFF	TGTGCCAGCAGCCAAGATTTGGCGGGGGATTACAATGAGCAGTTCTTC
-	14	-	TRBV28	TRBJ1-1	CASSPWETNTEAFF	TGTGCCAGCAGCCCGTGGGAAACGAACACTGAAGCTTTCTTT
-	13	-	TRBV20-1	TRBJ1-6	CSAAQTTLAPLHF	TGCAGTGCTGCCCAGACAACTTTGGCACCCCTCCACTTT
-	16	TRBD1	TRBV7-2	TRBJ1-5	CASSLWGGQGDQPQHF	TGTGCCAGCAGCTTATGGGGGGGGCAGGGGGATCAGCCCCAGCATTTT
-	13	-	TRBV10-3	TRBJ2-2	CANSGSGAGELFF	TGTGCCAACAGCGGGTCGGGCGCCGGGGAGCTGTTTTTT
-	17	TRBD2	TRBV4-2	TRBJ2-5	CASSQDPAGGVQETQYF	TGTGCCAGCAGCCAAGATCCAGCGGGGGGGGTTCAAGAGACCCAGTACTTC